Each of the 26 T cell receptor beta chains below was sequenced from the same sample in a study of T-cell memory formation after mild COVID-19. Each CDR3 protein gets one entry after TCRdb re-called the 5' RACE reads with MiXCR. The sample contains approximately 580,000 distinct CDR3 sequences, around 20% of which appear only once. The sample comprised PBMCs or a T cell subset sorted from them (not recorded which). These receptors came from an adult woman who had mild COVID-19 (a few samples of this study predate the infection). Cell type and time point are not known.

The chain uses TRBV12-3 or TRBV12-4 and TRBJ2-7; D might be TRBD1 (5 bases). The CDR3 has 15 amino acids. The V end lost 6 bases, the J end lost 0 bases, and 15 bases lay between the germline ends. The chain's CDR3 is CASRVDRYRSYEQYF. Here the CDR3 DNA reads TGTGCCAGCAGAGTTGACAGATACCGCTCCTACGAGCAGTACTTC.

This chain links TRBV5-5 with TRBJ1-1; no definite D call. The ends were cut back, 0 bases at V and 7 bases at J, with 10 bases in the middle. CDR3 size: 13 residues. The germline gives CDR1 SGHKS, CDR2 YYEKEE (reference sequence). CDR3 protein: CASSLGVGVEAFF. The DNA of the CDR3 is TGTGCCAGCAGCTTGGGGGTGGGTGTTGAAGCTTTCTTT.

Ten or more counts support this clonotype. The chain recombines TRBV7-2 with TRBJ2-2; 9 bases match TRBD2. V lost 6 bases and J lost 5; bases outside the gene matches: 7. This CDR3 region has 15 residues. CDR1 and CDR2 (germline): SGHTA, FQGNSA. CDR3 in DNA: TGTGCCAGCAGTTTACGGCTAGCGGGGACCGGGGAGCTGTTTTTT. Translated, it gives CASSLRLAGTGELFF.

This clonotype was seen repeatedly, ten times or more. This chain joins TRBV25-1 and TRBJ2-2, with D maybe TRBD2 (5 bases). V was pared by 3 bases and J by 1 base, with 12 bases between. The V gene's germline CDR1 is MGHDK and CDR2 SYGVNS. The CDR3 covers 16 residues. The CDR3 coding sequence is TGTGCCAGCAGTGATCAGGAGGTGGTGAACACCGGGGAGCTGTTTTTT. Translated, it gives CASSDQEVVNTGELFF.

The chain recombines TRBV28 with TRBJ2-3, with D perhaps assigned TRBD1 or TRBD2 (5 bases each). The V gene lost 3 bases and the J gene lost 3 bases, with 13 bases spanning the gap. The germline CDR1 and CDR2 sequences are MDHEN and SYDVKM. The CDR3 loop spans 15 amino acids. The CDR3 reads CASSFGTLGTDTQYF. The DNA of the CDR3 is TGTGCCAGCAGTTTCGGGACCTTGGGGACAGATACGCAGTATTTT.

The V call is TRBV30, the J call TRBJ2-7; D gene unclear. The V gene's germline CDR1 is GTSNPN and CDR2 SVGIG (reference sequence). V lost 5 bases to trimming and J lost 3 bases, with 11 bases between them. This CDR3 comprises 12 residues. The CDR3 loop is CAWGPQGYEQYF. CDR3 in DNA: TGTGCCTGGGGCCCGCAAGGCTACGAGCAGTACTTC.

V usage is TRBV12-3 or TRBV12-4 and J usage is TRBJ1-1; maybe TRBD1 (5 bases). CDR3 length: 14 amino acids. Trimming removed 6 bases from V and 3 bases from J, with 14 bases in between. CDR3 DNA: TGTGCCAGCAGCCGTAGGGGATCTGACACTGAAGCTTTCTTT. Translated: CASSRRGSDTEAFF.

J is TRBJ1-6 and V is TRBV3-1; 7 bases agree with TRBD1. The germline CDR1 and CDR2 sequences are LGHDT and YNNKEL (reference sequence). The J segment lost 6 bases and the V segment lost 6 bases, leaving 8 bases of the junction unmatched. The CDR3 consists of 15 residues. CDR3 residues: CASRPPGQLNSPLHF. The CDR3 region has the DNA TGTGCCAGCAGACCTCCGGGACAGCTTAATTCACCCCTCCACTTT.

This clonotype was counted between two and nine times. The chain joins TRBV20-1 to TRBJ2-1; 7 bases map to TRBD2. This CDR3 comprises 14 residues. Trimming at V came to 0 bases and at J to 9 bases, leaving 8 bases not matched to a gene. In germline, CDR1 is DFQATT, CDR2 SNEGSKA (reference sequence). The CDR3 spells CSARDIGPGGEQFF. CDR3 bases: TGCAGTGCTAGAGATATAGGTCCGGGGGGTGAGCAGTTCTTC.

This clonotype was seen a handful of times. The chain couples TRBV5-4 to TRBJ2-1; D is unclear. CDR3 length: 14 amino acids. The V end lost 0 bases, the J end lost 4 bases, and 8 bases lay between the germline ends. Germline V gene sequence: CDR1 SGHNT, CDR2 YYREEE (reference sequence). CDR3 protein: CASSLVVPYNEQFF. DNA for the CDR3: TGTGCCAGCAGCTTGGTGGTTCCTTACAATGAGCAGTTCTTC. Looking up the rest from reference TRBV5-4 and TRBJ2-1 gives the full variable domain: ETGVTQSPTHLIKTRGQQVTLRCSSQSGHNTVSWYQQALGQGPQFIFQYYREEENGRGNFPPRFSGLQFPNYSSELNVNALELDDSALYLCASSLVVPYNEQFFGPGTRLTVL.

The gene calls are TRBV7-3 and TRBJ2-3, with D possibly TRBD2 on 6 matching bases. Germline CDR1 is SGHTA and CDR2 is FQGTGA. CDR3 length equals 16 residues. Deletions cut 0 bases from V and 1 base from J, with 11 bases between. This CDR3 is CASSLTKASGTDTQYF. In nucleotides, the CDR3 is TGTGCCAGCAGCTTAACTAAGGCTAGCGGCACAGATACGCAGTATTTT.

The CDR3: CASSPTGTGGGETQYF. CDR3 sequence (DNA): TGCGCCAGCAGCCCAACCGGGACAGGGGGCGGAGAGACCCAGTACTTC. J is TRBJ2-5 and V is TRBV5-1; 12 nucleotides agree with TRBD1. Germline CDR1 reads SGHRS; CDR2 reads YFSETQ. The CDR3 contains 16 residues. Losses at the gene ends were 4 bases for V and 4 bases for J; bases not matched to a gene: 8.

This clonotype was observed at least ten times. The chain combines TRBV29-1 with TRBJ1-2; a weak D match, TRBD1 (5 bases). V lost 4 bases and J 7 bases, leaving 13 bases between the germline ends. Germline V gives CDR1 SQVTM, CDR2 ANQGSEA. The CDR3 contains 12 residues. CDR3 coding DNA: TGCAGCGTTGGGCACAGGTCTAGTGGCTACACCTTC. It translates to CSVGHRSSGYTF.

In this sample, this clonotype turned up a few times. J is TRBJ2-2 and V is TRBV29-1; D may be TRBD2 (6 bases). Germline CDR1 is SQVTM and CDR2 is ANQGSEA. This CDR3 contains 14 residues. V shed 4 bases and J shed 9 bases, with 18 bases lying between them. CDR3 nucleotide sequence: TGCAGCGTTGTTGCACTAGCCGGTGACAGGGAGCTGTTTTTT. Translated: CSVVALAGDRELFF.

This clonotype has a handful of counts. This chain joins TRBV4-3 and TRBJ2-3; 9 bases are shared with TRBD2. The germline V gene encodes CDR1 LGHNA and CDR2 YSLEER. The CDR3 loop spans 16 amino acids. After removal of 5 bases from V and 3 bases from J, the junction contained 9 bases not matched to a gene. Here the CDR3 reads CASSASLAGITDTQYF. DNA of the CDR3: TGCGCCAGCAGCGCAAGTCTAGCGGGGATTACAGATACGCAGTATTTT.

In its sample, this clonotype was seen a few times. CDR3 in DNA: TGTGCCAGCAGCCAGTCATATGCGGCAGATACGCAGTATTTT. Translating it yields CASSQSYAADTQYF. The V gene is TRBV3-1, the J gene TRBJ2-3; D ambiguous. CDR1 is LGHDT and CDR2 is YNNKEL in the germline V gene (reference sequence). V was clipped by 3 bases and J by 4 bases, with 11 bases between them. This CDR3 comprises 14 residues.

J is TRBJ1-2 and V is TRBV12-3 or TRBV12-4, with TRBD1 matching 8 bases. The CDR3 is made up of 14 amino acids. The V gene end was trimmed by 4 bases and the J gene end by 4 bases; junction bases not matched to a gene: 5. CDR3 in amino acids: CASSSGGSGYGYTF. DNA for the CDR3: TGTGCCAGCAGTTCAGGGGGCAGCGGCTATGGCTACACCTTC.

This clonotype showed up just a few times. The chain links TRBV12-3 or TRBV12-4 to TRBJ1-5; D not resolved. The V end lost 3 bases, the J end lost 6 bases, and 9 bases lay between the germline ends. This CDR3 is built from 13 residues. Written as DNA, the CDR3 is TGTGCCAGCAGTTTTCAGGACGGTCAGCCCCAGCATTTT. This encodes CASSFQDGQPQHF.

The chain combines TRBV27 with TRBJ2-1; unclear D gene. Trimming stripped 3 bases from V and 2 bases from J, with 11 bases between. Germline V gene sequence: CDR1 MNHEY, CDR2 SMNVEV (reference sequence). There are 15 residues in the CDR3. The CDR3 DNA reads as TGTGCCAGCAGTTTTAGTCCAGTTCCCTACAATGAGCAGTTCTTC. This gives the protein CASSFSPVPYNEQFF.

V gene TRBV27 combines with J gene TRBJ2-7; maybe TRBD2 (6 bases). V lost 3 bases, J lost 3 bases, and 9 bases lay in between. There are 13 residues in the CDR3. From germline, CDR1 is MNHEY and CDR2 SMNVEV (reference sequence). The CDR3 nucleotides read TGTGCCAGCAGTTTCGACGGGAGCTACGAGCAGTACTTC. It encodes CASSFDGSYEQYF.

This clonotype was recorded a few times. This chain uses TRBV6-5 with TRBJ2-7; tentatively, D is TRBD1 (6 bases). This CDR3 has 16 amino acids. Germline V gene data show CDR1 as MNHEY and CDR2 as SVGAGI. Deletions cut 6 bases from V and 0 bases from J, with 18 bases between. The CDR3 DNA reads as TGTGCCAGCAGACCGTCCGGGACACATAGCTCCTACGAGCAGTACTTC. This translates into CASRPSGTHSSYEQYF.

This clonotype turned up a few times. The gene calls are TRBV4-1 and TRBJ1-5; D is possibly TRBD1 (6 bases). Deletions cut 5 bases from V and 1 base from J, with 18 bases between. Germline V gene lookup returns CDR1 MGHRA and CDR2 YSYEKL. The CDR3 has 17 residues. The chain's CDR3 is CASSASIIRGSNQPQHF. The CDR3 nucleotides read TGCGCCAGCAGCGCGTCGATTATTAGGGGGAGCAATCAGCCCCAGCATTTT.

In the case of this clonotype: Given a much more abundant clone one base away, this may be a read error. The chain combines TRBV7-3 with TRBJ2-1, with 9 bases aligning to TRBD1. Germline assignment: CDR1 SGHTA and CDR2 FQGTGA. CDR3 length: 14 residues. V gave up 4 bases and J gave up 5 bases; unmatched junction bases: 3. CDR3 coding DNA: TGTGCCAGCAGCTCGGGACAGGGCCACAATGAGCAGTTCTTC. Protein product: CASSSGQGHNEQFF.

The genes are TRBV7-9 and TRBJ2-7; D is undetermined. The CDR3 extends over 13 amino acids. The germline V gene encodes CDR1 SEHNR and CDR2 FQNEAQ (reference sequence). V dropped 0 bases and J dropped 6 bases, with 9 bases sitting between them. The CDR3 loop reads CASSLAARGEQYF. The CDR3 nucleotides are TGTGCCAGCAGCTTAGCGGCCCGTGGCGAGCAGTACTTC.

The chain recombines TRBV20-1 with TRBJ1-5; TRBD1 matches at 8 bases. The CDR3 consists of 19 residues. J gave up 0 bases and V 1 base, and 14 bases lay outside the gene matches. Germline CDR1 and CDR2: DFQATT and SNEGSKA (reference sequence). CDR3 residues: CSARAHRTGPHYSNQPQHF. Written as DNA, the CDR3 is TGCAGTGCTAGAGCCCACAGGACAGGGCCACACTATAGCAATCAGCCCCAGCATTTT.

This clonotype was detected a few times. The chain combines TRBV4-1 with TRBJ2-5; either TRBD1 or TRBD2 may supply D (5 bases each). The germline CDR1 and CDR2 sequences are MGHRA and YSYEKL. With 8 bases removed from V and 3 bases from J, the gap between germline ends came to 22 bases. The CDR3 has 16 amino acids. CDR3 coding DNA: TGCGCCAGCTCGAATAAGGGGAGTGCCTTTAAAGAGACCCAGTACTTC. Protein: CASSNKGSAFKETQYF.